One sample yielded the 8 T cell receptor beta chains listed below, sequenced in a study of T cells in Graves' hyperthyroidism and ophthalmopathy. Researchers amplified the TCR beta CDR3 regions from RNA transcripts. The primer set for the first-round RT-PCR of the TCR CDR3 was HTBI. TCRdb re-analysed the multiplex PCR reads in MiXCR, keeping a single row per CDR3 protein. The repertoire includes about 250,000 distinct CDR3 sequences, around 26% of them detected once, and about a third sits in the top ten. Sequencing input: blood. These receptors originate from a woman in her forties with Graves' ophthalmopathy.

At least ten counts were recorded for this clonotype. This chain connects TRBV9 to TRBJ2-7, with 7 positions matching TRBD1. Germline CDR1 and CDR2: SGDLS and YYNGEE. V gave up 3 bases and J gave up 3 bases; unmatched junction bases: 9. CDR3 length: 15 amino acids. The CDR3 loop reads CASSADRAGNYEQYF. DNA for the CDR3: TGTGCCAGCAGCGCCGACAGGGCTGGGAACTACGAGCAGTACTTC.

The genes are TRBV28 and TRBJ2-5; 9 bases are a match to TRBD1. The germline V gene has CDR1 MDHEN and CDR2 SYDVKM. Trimming cost V 4 bases and J 4 bases; bases outside gene matches: 7. CDR3 length: 15 residues. The CDR3 sequence: CASSSHTGGVETQYF. As DNA, the CDR3 is TGTGCCAGCAGTTCTCATACAGGGGGCGTAGAGACCCAGTACTTC.

This chain connects TRBV24-1 to TRBJ1-5; D gene unclear. The germline CDR1 and CDR2 sequences are KGHDR and SFDVKD. The ends were cut back, 2 bases at V and 3 bases at J, with 16 bases in the middle. This CDR3 comprises 17 residues. CDR3: CATSDSRRPGINQPQHF. The CDR3 DNA follows: TGTGCCACCAGTGATTCCCGCCGGCCGGGGATCAATCAGCCCCAGCATTTT.

The chain is built from TRBV12-5 and TRBJ1-1; D gene unclear. Per germline, CDR1 LGHNT and CDR2 FRNRAP. Between the trimmed V and J ends, which lost 2 bases and 2 bases, there was a span of 6 bases. The length of the CDR3 is 13 residues. The CDR3 coding sequence is TGTGCTAGTGGTTTGAGACAAAACACTGAAGCTTTCTTT. Translation gives CASGLRQNTEAFF.

The sample holds many counts of this clonotype. The V call is TRBV27, the J call TRBJ1-6, with D perhaps matching TRBD1 (5 bases). Germline CDR1 and CDR2: MNHEY and SMNVEV (reference sequence). Trimming removed 3 bases from V and 7 bases from J, with 7 bases in between. The CDR3 covers 13 residues. The chain's CDR3 is CASSLGGNSPLHF. The CDR3 bases are TGTGCCAGCAGTTTGGGGGGGAATTCACCCCTCCACTTT.

This clonotype was observed many times. This rearrangement joins TRBV6-1 to TRBJ2-7, with 11 bases that match TRBD2. The germline gives CDR1 MNHNS, CDR2 SASEGT. The J segment lost 6 bases and the V segment lost 4 bases, leaving 8 bases of the junction unmatched. The CDR3 extends over 15 amino acids. CDR3 loop: CASSGQLAGVSEQYF. DNA for the CDR3: TGTGCCAGCAGTGGACAACTAGCGGGAGTTTCCGAGCAGTACTTC.

The chain uses TRBV12-3 or TRBV12-4 and TRBJ2-2; 7 nucleotides align to TRBD2. After removal of 6 bases from V and 1 base from J, the junction contained 5 bases not matched to a gene. The CDR3 length is 15 residues. The CDR3 sequence: CASRLLAENTGELFF. For the CDR3, the DNA is TGTGCCAGCAGACTCCTAGCGGAGAACACCGGGGAGCTGTTTTTT.

This clonotype appeared a few times. The rearrangement links TRBV20-1 to TRBJ1-2; 10 nucleotides match TRBD1. The CDR3 is 13 residues long. J gave up 4 bases and V 3 bases, and 2 bases lay outside the gene matches. The germline CDR1 and CDR2 sequences are DFQATT and SNEGSKA (reference sequence). CDR3 residues: CSARTGGSYGYTF. CDR3 DNA: TGCAGTGCTAGGACAGGGGGCAGCTATGGCTACACCTTC.